The clone carrying this TCR beta chain came up a few times. Trimming removed 0 bases at V and 1 base at J, with 7 bases between. Per the germline V gene, CDR1 is SGDLS and CDR2 is YYNGEE. CDR3 length: 14 residues. This record comes from a study of blood T cell repertoires in COVID-19. Produced via immunoSEQ multiplex PCR; TCRdb's table is partial and in-frame only. Found here are a few hundred thousand clones, 80% to 90% of them singletons; the top ten hold about 4%. The specimen sequenced was PBMCs or T cells enriched from blood (not recorded which). The chain couples TRBV9 to TRBJ1-1; no clear D gene. The TCR comes from a man aged 25-40 years with acute COVID-19. Here the CDR3 reads CASSVAGTNTEAFF. DNA of the CDR3: TGTGCCAGCAGCGTAGCGGGAACGAACACTGAAGCTTTCTTT. Filled out from reference TRBV9 and TRBJ1-1, the complete variable domain reads DSGVTQTPKHLITATGQRVTLRCSPRSGDLSVYWYQQSLDQGLQFLIQYYNGEERAKGNILERFSAQQFPDLHSELNLSSLELGDSALYFCASSVAGTNTEAFFGQGTRLTVV.